The following is a T cell receptor beta chain sequence with its context. The antigen is not known. This clone may be a read error of a much larger clone one base away. Trimming cost V 0 bases and J 0 bases, with 15 bases left between them. Per the germline V gene, CDR1 is DFQATT and CDR2 is SNEGSKA (reference sequence). The CDR3 has 17 residues. TCRdb called the 5' RACE reads again in MiXCR, with one record for every CDR3 protein. Among tens of thousands of distinct CDR3 sequences, approximately 16% were seen once, and the ten largest hold 30% to 40%. The time point denotes: sample taken at primary tumor resection. These data come from a study of spatial heterogeneity in lung cancer. Study results and limitations: Counts that tracked tumor mutation counts were those of expanded intratumoral alpha and beta TCRs.

The starting material was lung tumor tissue, obtained at surgery. This clonotype originated in a female donor with early-stage non-small cell lung cancer. V gene TRBV20-1 combines with J gene TRBJ2-1; maybe TRBD2 (5 bases). CDR3 loop: CSARDRGSRSSYNEQFF. In DNA form, the CDR3 reads TGCAGTGCTAGAGATCGGGGTAGCAGGAGCTCCTACAATGAGCAGTTCTTC.